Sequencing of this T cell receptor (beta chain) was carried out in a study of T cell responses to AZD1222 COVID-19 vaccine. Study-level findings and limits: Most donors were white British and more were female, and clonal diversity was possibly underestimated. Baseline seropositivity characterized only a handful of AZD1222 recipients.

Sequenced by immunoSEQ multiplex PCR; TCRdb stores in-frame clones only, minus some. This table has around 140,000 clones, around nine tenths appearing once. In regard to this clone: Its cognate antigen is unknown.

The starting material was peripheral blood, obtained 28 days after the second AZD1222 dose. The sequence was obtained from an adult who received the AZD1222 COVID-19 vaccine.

This CDR3 reads CASSQEPGGNTEAFF. The CDR3 nucleotides read TGTGCCAGCAGCCAAGAGCCAGGGGGGAACACTGAAGCTTTCTTT. The rearrangement joins TRBV4-2 to TRBJ1-1; 7 nucleotides agree with TRBD1. The CDR3 totals 15 residues. In germline, CDR1 is LGHNA, CDR2 YNFKEQ. V shed 0 bases and J 1 base; nucleotides not matched to a gene: 2.